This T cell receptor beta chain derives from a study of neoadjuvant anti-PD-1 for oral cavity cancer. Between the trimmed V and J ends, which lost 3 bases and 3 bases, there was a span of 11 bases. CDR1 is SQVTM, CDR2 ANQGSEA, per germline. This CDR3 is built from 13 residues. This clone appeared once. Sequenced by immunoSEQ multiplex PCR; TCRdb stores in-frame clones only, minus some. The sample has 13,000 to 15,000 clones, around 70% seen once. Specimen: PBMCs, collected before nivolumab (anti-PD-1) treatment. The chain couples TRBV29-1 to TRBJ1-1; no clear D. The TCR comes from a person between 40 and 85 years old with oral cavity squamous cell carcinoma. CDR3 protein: CSVETRTDTEAFF. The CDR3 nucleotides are TGCAGCGTTGAGACCCGGACGGACACTGAAGCTTTCTTT.